This TCR beta chain was sequenced for a study of patients and donors after allogeneic stem cell transplantation. Germline CDR1 and CDR2: SGHDN and FVKESK. V gave up 6 bases and J gave up 5 bases, with 16 bases separating them. The CDR3 extends over 14 amino acids. TCRdb re-analysed the RT-PCR reads in MiXCR, keeping a single row per CDR3 protein. The table includes about 24,000 distinct CDR3 sequences, approximately 42% detected once. The TCR originated in a human donor who was either an allogeneic HSCT recipient or a stem cell or donor lymphocyte infusion donor (not recorded which). It is not recorded whose cells these are; they may come from a transplant donor. The chain joins TRBV14 to TRBJ1-1; D remains unclear. The sample was blood, either unsorted or a sorted T cell fraction (not recorded which). Here the CDR3 reads CASRPGNGRTEAFF. CDR3 in DNA: TGTGCCAGCAGACCCGGGAACGGGAGGACTGAAGCTTTCTTT.